These 29 T cell receptor beta chains share one sample of origin, sequenced in a study of blood T cell repertoires in COVID-19. Data came from immunoSEQ multiplex PCR; TCRdb stores just in-frame clones and leaves some out. Found here are hundreds of thousands of clones, 82% of them singletons; the top ten hold 3.6%. Source material: peripheral blood. All receptors come from an elderly woman with acute or convalescent COVID-19.

J is TRBJ2-3 and V is TRBV28, with D perhaps TRBD2 (5 bases). Germline lookup yields CDR1 MDHEN and CDR2 SYDVKM. The V gene lost 2 bases and the J gene lost 7 bases, with 7 bases spanning the gap. This CDR3 is built from 12 residues. The CDR3 region is CASSLRENTQYF. The CDR3 nucleotides are TGTGCCAGCAGTTTACGGGAAAATACGCAGTATTTT.

CDR3 in amino acids: CASSQERRGPSSYNEQFF. The CDR3 DNA reads as TGTGCCAGCAGCCAAGAGCGGCGGGGGCCGAGCTCCTACAATGAGCAGTTCTTC. This chain joins TRBV4-2 and TRBJ2-1; TRBD2 might be the D (7 bases). Germline CDR1 and CDR2: LGHNA and YNFKEQ. The length of the CDR3 is 18 residues. Trimming removed 0 bases from V and 0 bases from J, with 15 bases in between.

Only a few counts were recorded for this clone. Other nucleotide sequences in the sample specify the same CDR3. The chain has TRBV24-1 and TRBJ2-2; TRBD1 agrees at 8 bases. Germline V CDR1 and CDR2: KGHDR, SFDVKD. After removal of 4 bases from V and 6 bases from J, the junction contained 3 bases not matched to a gene. This CDR3 is 14 amino acids long. As DNA, the CDR3 is TGTGCCACCAGTGACCCGACAGGGGCCGGGGAGCTGTTTTTT. Translating it yields CATSDPTGAGELFF.

The chain joins TRBV18 to TRBJ1-6; perhaps TRBD1 as D (5 bases). The CDR3 is made up of 14 amino acids. The ends were cut back, 5 bases at V and 8 bases at J, with 13 bases in the middle. Per the germline V gene, CDR1 is KGHSH and CDR2 is LQKENI. Here the CDR3 reads CASSTSGTDSPLHF. DNA of the CDR3: TGTGCCAGCTCAACGTCAGGGACTGATTCACCCCTCCACTTT.

The chain is built from TRBV6-6 and TRBJ2-1; 7 nucleotides align to TRBD2. This CDR3 has 14 amino acids. J gave up 2 bases and V 7 bases, and 5 bases lay outside the gene matches. Germline CDR1 and CDR2: MNHNY and SVGAGI (reference sequence). The CDR3 region has the DNA TGTGCCAGCATCTGGGGGGGACCCTACAATGAGCAGTTCTTC. It translates to CASIWGGPYNEQFF.

The chain is built from TRBV20-1 and TRBJ1-5, with D hard to call. The length of the CDR3 is 13 residues. Germline V lookup: CDR1 DFQATT, CDR2 SNEGSKA (reference sequence). Trimming pared 3 bases from V and 7 bases from J, leaving 13 bases between. CDR3 coding DNA: TGCAGTGCTAGTCGTACGGGAAACCAGCCCCAGCATTTT. Translated: CSASRTGNQPQHF.

The chain joins TRBV6-6 to TRBJ1-2; possible D gene TRBD1, 6 bases. Trimming took off 6 bases at V and 10 bases at J, with 15 bases between the two ends. CDR1 MNHNY and CDR2 SVGAGI come from the germline V gene (reference sequence). The CDR3 is made up of 12 amino acids. For the CDR3, the DNA is TGTGCCAGCAGCGGCCGGGGGGGGCTCTACACCTTC. Its translation is CASSGRGGLYTF.

The chain links TRBV9 to TRBJ1-3; D not certain. Looked up from germline, CDR1 is SGDLS and CDR2 is YYNGEE. This CDR3 has 14 amino acids. V was cut by 4 bases and J by 0 bases, with 8 bases left in between. The CDR3 DNA reads TGTGCCAGCAGCTCCCGGTCCTCTGGAAACACCATATATTTT. Encoded protein: CASSSRSSGNTIYF.

In this sample, this clone turned up once. V usage is TRBV11-2 and J usage is TRBJ1-6; D might be TRBD1 (5 bases). The length of the CDR3 is 15 residues. Germline loops: CDR1 SGHAT, CDR2 FQNNGV. Trimming shortened V by 0 bases and J by 6 bases, and 9 bases separated the two germline ends. CDR3 sequence reads: CASSLDRVGNSPLHF. DNA of the CDR3: TGTGCCAGCAGCTTAGACAGGGTTGGTAATTCACCCCTCCACTTT.

The chain is built from TRBV2 and TRBJ1-3; D gene unclear. The CDR3 spans 16 residues. Trimming removed 8 bases at V and 0 bases at J, with 17 bases between. The V gene's germline CDR1 is SNHLY and CDR2 FYNNEI. CDR3 sequence reads: CASVVGRPLSGNTIYF. DNA for the CDR3: TGTGCCAGCGTAGTGGGCAGACCACTCTCTGGAAACACCATATATTTT.

V gene TRBV6-2 or TRBV6-3 combines with J gene TRBJ2-3, with TRBD2 identical over 13 bases. The length of the CDR3 is 16 residues. V was pared by 5 bases and J by 2 bases, with 4 bases of the junction left unmatched. Germline-derived CDR1 and CDR2 are MNHEY and SVGEGT. The CDR3 loop reads CASSSTSGGVTDTQYF. In nucleotides, the CDR3 is TGTGCCAGCAGTAGTACTAGCGGGGGGGTCACAGATACGCAGTATTTT.

As concerns this clone: Other DNA sequences from this sample encode an identical CDR3 as well. The chain uses TRBV9 and TRBJ1-4; 7 bases are shared with TRBD1. Germline V lookup: CDR1 SGDLS, CDR2 YYNGEE. The V gene end was trimmed by 4 bases and the J gene end by 0 bases; junction bases not matched to a gene: 3. The CDR3 covers 15 residues. The CDR3 DNA is TGTGCCAGCAGCCTTGGGACAGCAACTAATGAAAAACTGTTTTTT. It translates to CASSLGTATNEKLFF.

The chain uses TRBV19 and TRBJ1-6; TRBD1 is a possible D gene (5 bases). The germline V gene encodes CDR1 LNHDA and CDR2 SQIVND (reference sequence). This CDR3 comprises 15 residues. Trimming stripped 7 bases from V and 5 bases from J, with 15 bases between. In nucleotides, the CDR3 is TGTGCCAGTAACGCATTCCAGGGCAATAATTCACCCCTCCACTTT. This sequence encodes CASNAFQGNNSPLHF.

The J gene is TRBJ2-7, the V gene TRBV12-3 or TRBV12-4; possibly TRBD1 for D (5 bases). The CDR3 sequence is 13 residues long. Deletions cut 6 bases from V and 1 base from J, with 10 bases between. The CDR3 DNA reads TGTGCCAGCAGCCCGACAGTTTCCTACGAGCAGTACTTC. It yields the protein CASSPTVSYEQYF.

The genes are TRBV4-1 and TRBJ1-5, with unresolved D. V lost 4 bases, J lost 0 bases, and 16 bases lay in between. Germline V gene sequence: CDR1 MGHRA, CDR2 YSYEKL. This CDR3 spans 17 amino acids. CDR3 nucleotide sequence: TGCGCCAGCAGCCCCCGAGAAATTCAGGATAGCAATCAGCCCCAGCATTTT. Its protein is CASSPREIQDSNQPQHF.

This clone was seen once. This rearrangement joins TRBV7-2 to TRBJ2-2, with 12 positions matching TRBD2. This CDR3 contains 17 residues. Trimming at V came to 5 bases and at J to 4 bases, leaving 8 bases not matched to a gene. Germline CDR1 and CDR2: SGHTA and FQGNSA. CDR3 in amino acids: CASSKGLAGTVTGELFF. The CDR3, as DNA: TGTGCCAGCAGCAAAGGACTAGCGGGGACGGTCACCGGGGAGCTGTTTTTT. The variable domain in full, with the rest retrieved from reference TRBV7-2 and TRBJ2-2, is GAGVSQSPSNKVTEKGKDVELRCDPISGHTALYWYRQSLGQGLEFLIYFQGNSAPDKSGLPSDRFSAERTGGSVSTLTIQRTQQEDSAVYLCASSKGLAGTVTGELFFGEGSRLTVL.

The rearrangement links TRBV28 to TRBJ2-2; 8 nucleotides align to TRBD1. The CDR3 runs 14 residues. Germline CDR1 MDHEN, CDR2 SYDVKM. The V and J ends lost 6 bases and 1 base, in that order; junction bases with no gene match: 1. CDR3 bases: TGTGCCAGCAGGGACAGGGTGAACACCGGGGAGCTGTTTTTT. This translates into CASRDRVNTGELFF.

V usage is TRBV27 and J usage is TRBJ1-2, with 7 nucleotides matching TRBD1. Germline V gene lookup returns CDR1 MNHEY and CDR2 SMNVEV (reference sequence). CDR3 length equals 13 residues. The junction had 10 bases not matched to a gene; V was cut back by 9 bases and J by 6 bases. CDR3: CASRGGAEDGYTF. As DNA, the CDR3 is TGTGCCAGTCGAGGGGGCGCAGAGGATGGCTACACCTTC.

The chain combines TRBV29-1 with TRBJ1-1; no clear D gene. This CDR3 has 12 residues. V lost 6 bases and J lost 0, with 8 bases in between. Germline CDR1 is SQVTM and CDR2 is ANQGSEA. The CDR3 loop is CSVVALNTEAFF. The CDR3 DNA is TGCAGCGTCGTGGCCTTGAACACTGAAGCTTTCTTT.

The gene calls are TRBV18 and TRBJ2-2; 11 bases map to TRBD1. This CDR3 comprises 18 residues. CDR1 KGHSH and CDR2 LQKENI come from the germline V gene. V gave up 5 bases and J gave up 0 bases; unmatched junction bases: 8. The CDR3 reads CASSKKPGQGANTGELFF. The CDR3, as DNA: TGTGCCAGCTCAAAGAAACCGGGACAGGGGGCGAACACCGGGGAGCTGTTTTTT.

The V and J genes are TRBV3-1 (or the pseudogene TRBV3-2) and TRBJ2-3; 7 bases are a match to TRBD1. V shed 2 bases and J 4 bases; nucleotides not matched to a gene: 0. Germline CDR1 LGHDT, CDR2 YNNKEL (reference sequence). The CDR3 sequence is 13 residues long. The CDR3: CASSQQGADTQYF. DNA of the CDR3: TGTGCCAGCAGCCAACAGGGGGCAGATACGCAGTATTTT.

The table lists this clone with a few counts. CDR3 loop: CAISDAAGTGGQPQHF. CDR3 nucleotides: TGTGCCATCAGTGATGCGGCCGGGACAGGGGGTCAGCCCCAGCATTTT. The gene calls are TRBV10-3 and TRBJ1-5; 11 bases are a match to TRBD1. The CDR3 extends over 16 amino acids. The junction had 7 bases not matched to a gene; V was cut back by 3 bases and J by 6 bases. Per germline, CDR1 ENHRY and CDR2 SYGVKD.

The chain joins TRBV3-1 (or the pseudogene TRBV3-2) to TRBJ2-2, with no clear D. The CDR3 spans 14 residues. The V gene lost 1 base and the J gene lost 3 bases, with 6 bases spanning the gap. Germline loops: CDR1 LGHDT, CDR2 YNNKEL (reference sequence). DNA of the CDR3: TGTGCCAGCAGCCAAGGCGCTTACACCGGGGAGCTGTTTTTT. Translation: CASSQGAYTGELFF.

V and J are TRBV11-3 and TRBJ2-2; 11 bases are a match to TRBD1. Trimming at V came to 4 bases and at J to 7 bases, leaving 5 bases not matched to a gene. Germline V gene data show CDR1 as SGHNT and CDR2 as YENEEA. This CDR3 has 15 amino acids. CDR3 protein: CASSSRTGGFGELFF. In nucleotides, the CDR3 is TGTGCCAGCAGCTCAAGGACAGGGGGCTTCGGGGAGCTGTTTTTT.

The chain uses TRBV5-1 and TRBJ2-6; no definite D call. Germline values: CDR1 SGHRS, CDR2 YFSETQ. Trimming cost V 0 bases and J 0 bases, with 10 bases left between them. This CDR3 is 17 amino acids long. The DNA for the CDR3 is TGCGCCAGCAGCTTGGGGCAGGTTAGCTCTGGGGCCAACGTCCTGACTTTC. It is translated as CASSLGQVSSGANVLTF. The full variable domain, with the rest looked up from reference TRBV5-1 and TRBJ2-6, is KAGVTQTPRYLIKTRGQQVTLSCSPISGHRSVSWYQQTPGQGLQFLFEYFSETQRNKGNFPGRFSGRQFSNSRSEMNVSTLELGDSALYLCASSLGQVSSGANVLTFGAGSRLTVL.

CDR3 in DNA: TGTGCCAGCAGGGTAGTTGTGCAGGGGAATGGCTACACCTTC. Translated: CASRVVVQGNGYTF. The chain joins TRBV7-2 to TRBJ1-2, with D perhaps TRBD1 (6 bases). V was shortened by 6 bases and J by 6 bases, with 17 bases between the two germline ends. The V gene's germline CDR1 is SGHTA and CDR2 FQGNSA. CDR3 length equals 14 residues.

The J gene is TRBJ1-5, the V gene TRBV5-6, with TRBD1 matching 10 bases. The CDR3 runs 15 residues. The J segment lost 6 bases and the V segment lost 4 bases, leaving 7 bases of the junction unmatched. Germline assignment: CDR1 SGHDT and CDR2 YYEEEE. DNA for the CDR3: TGTGCCAGCAGCCCCGGGACAGGGGTGAGTCAGCCCCAGCATTTT. Its translation: CASSPGTGVSQPQHF. Full variable domain (missing parts from reference TRBV5-6 and TRBJ1-5): DAGVTQSPTHLIKTRGQQVTLRCSPKSGHDTVSWYQQALGQGPQFIFQYYEEEERQRGNFPDRFSGHQFPNYSSELNVNALLLGDSALYLCASSPGTGVSQPQHFGDGTRLSIL.

The CDR3 DNA follows: TGCAGTGCTAGTTCCTCTTACCAAGAGACCCAGTACTTC. Encoded protein: CSASSSYQETQYF. The V gene is TRBV20-1, the J gene TRBJ2-5; D not resolved. Trimming removed 3 bases at V and 0 bases at J, with 8 bases between. CDR1 and CDR2 from the germline V gene are DFQATT and SNEGSKA (reference sequence). The CDR3 sequence is 13 residues long.

The rearrangement joins TRBV6-2 or TRBV6-3 to TRBJ1-5; D is possibly TRBD1 (5 bases). CDR3 size: 15 residues. Germline V CDR1 and CDR2: MNHEY, SVGEGT. V was cut by 0 bases and J by 7 bases, with 13 bases left in between. The CDR3 is CASSYSGRSGQPQHF. In nucleotides, the CDR3 is TGTGCCAGCAGTTACTCGGGCCGCTCAGGGCAGCCCCAGCATTTT.